This TCR beta chain was sequenced during a study of a mutant IDH1 vaccine in newly diagnosed glioma. Indicated time point: baseline, week 1 (first vaccination visit). As to treatment: pre-vaccination baseline after standard-of-care therapy. Donors' newly diagnosed IDH1-mutant WHO grade 3 or 4 astrocytomas lacked nuclear ATRX. The data were produced by immunoSEQ multiplex PCR, yet TCRdb's version contains in-frame clones alone and is incomplete. The sample has under 65,000 clones; approximately 80% are singletons. With 0 bases removed from V and 6 bases from J, the gap between germline ends came to 10 bases. CDR3 length equals 13 residues. Germline V gene data show CDR1 as SGHKS and CDR2 as YYEKEE (reference sequence).

Sequenced here: PBMCs, sampled from a glioma patient treated with radiotherapy, temozolomide or both. The sequence derives from a man younger than 35 with glioma. The chain uses TRBV5-5 and TRBJ2-7, with D perhaps TRBD2 (5 bases). Here the CDR3 reads CASSLDWAGEQYF. The CDR3 region has the DNA TGTGCCAGCAGCTTGGACTGGGCGGGCGAGCAGTACTTC.